This T cell receptor (beta chain) was identified during a study of long-term antiretroviral therapy in people with HIV. Study conclusions and caveats: Transplant donor controls retained higher diversity, though diversity increased after ART. Samples were collected from about 2003 to 2017 under possibly less effective ART regimens.

As concerns this clone: Its specificity is not known.

Version v3.0 of the immunoSEQ assay ran at survey level. Generated by immunoSEQ multiplex PCR, the TCRdb table keeps only in-frame clones and is missing some. Seen here are some 45,000 clones, approximately 86% observed once, and the top ten hold 5.1%. This CDR3 spans 15 amino acids. V lost 9 bases and J lost 4, with 22 bases in between. In germline, CDR1 is ENHRY, CDR2 SYGVKD. V gene TRBV10-3 combines with J gene TRBJ2-7; tentatively, D is TRBD2 (6 bases). The source is a woman between 50 and 59 years old with HIV. The sequenced sample was unsorted PBMCs, obtained 0.1 years before starting antiretroviral therapy. The CDR3 region has the DNA TGTGCCATGACCCCCGGGGGACCCCGACCGTACGAGCAGTACTTC. This sequence encodes CAMTPGGPRPYEQYF.